These 15 T cell receptor beta chains share one sample of origin, sequenced in a study of blood T cell repertoires in COVID-19. Profiling relied on immunoSEQ multiplex PCR, and the TCRdb table lists in-frame clones only, not all of them. The sample holds under 250,000 clones, approximately 90% seen once. Sequencing was done on a sample of PBMCs or T cells enriched from blood (not recorded which). These receptors were taken from a man aged 30 to 39 who had recovered from COVID-19.

The rearrangement links TRBV7-6 to TRBJ1-1, with TRBD1 as a possible D gene (5 bases). The length of the CDR3 is 13 residues. V lost 8 bases and J lost 2, with 12 bases in between. Germline V gene sequence: CDR1 SGHVS, CDR2 FNYEAQ. CDR3 nucleotides: TGTGCCAGCTCCCGGGGACTAAACACTGAAGCTTTCTTT. Protein sequence: CASSRGLNTEAFF.

The table lists this clone with a count of one. The chain joins TRBV5-1 to TRBJ2-2; unclear D gene. Germline V lookup: CDR1 SGHRS, CDR2 YFSETQ. Trimming removed 2 bases at V and 3 bases at J, with 14 bases between. The CDR3 length is 16 residues. The CDR3 DNA follows: TGCGCCAGCAGCTTAAGTCCCCAGGTAGACACCGGGGAGCTGTTTTTT. Its translation: CASSLSPQVDTGELFF. The full variable domain, its missing parts supplied by reference TRBV5-1 and TRBJ2-2, is KAGVTQTPRYLIKTRGQQVTLSCSPISGHRSVSWYQQTPGQGLQFLFEYFSETQRNKGNFPGRFSGRQFSNSRSEMNVSTLELGDSALYLCASSLSPQVDTGELFFGEGSRLTVL.

This sequence joins TRBV5-8 and TRBJ1-2; no firm D call. The CDR3 consists of 14 residues. Germline assignment: CDR1 SGHTS and CDR2 YDEGEE. The V and J ends lost 0 bases and 3 bases respectively, with 9 bases between them. CDR3 coding DNA: TGTGCCAGCAGCTTGGAGGGAGGTGACTATGGCTACACCTTC. It codes for CASSLEGGDYGYTF.

This rearrangement joins TRBV12-3 or TRBV12-4 to TRBJ1-1; D remains unclear. The CDR3 consists of 13 residues. V was shortened by 6 bases and J by 1 base, with 9 bases between the two germline ends. Here the CDR3 DNA reads TGTGCCAGCAGCAAACAAGAGAACACTGAAGCTTTCTTT. Amino acids: CASSKQENTEAFF.

The chain has TRBV5-4 and TRBJ2-5; D is unclear. CDR1 is SGHNT, CDR2 YYREEE, per germline (reference sequence). This CDR3 spans 13 amino acids. Trimming removed 4 bases from V and 9 bases from J, with 16 bases in between. Here the CDR3 reads CASSIVGFAAQYF. DNA of the CDR3: TGTGCCAGCAGCATCGTCGGGTTCGCGGCCCAGTACTTC.

V gene TRBV9 combines with J gene TRBJ2-6; 7 nucleotides line up with TRBD1. CDR1 SGDLS and CDR2 YYNGEE come from the germline V gene. V was clipped by 4 bases and J by 0 bases; unmatched bases: 10. This CDR3 region has 18 residues. CDR3 sequence (DNA): TGTGCCAGCAGCTCTAGAGGGACAGTCTTCTCTGGGGCCAACGTCCTGACTTTC. Protein sequence: CASSSRGTVFSGANVLTF.

The gene calls are TRBV20-1 and TRBJ2-3; 11 nucleotides line up with TRBD2. The V gene's germline CDR1 is DFQATT and CDR2 SNEGSKA (reference sequence). This CDR3 has 15 amino acids. V dropped 5 bases and J dropped 2; count of bases not matched to a gene: 6. This CDR3 is CSARGLAGITDTQYF. CDR3 nucleotides: TGCAGTGCTCGTGGACTAGCGGGCATCACAGATACGCAGTATTTT.

The J gene is TRBJ2-3, the V gene TRBV4-3, with D uncertain. CDR3 size: 15 residues. CDR1 LGHNA and CDR2 YSLEER come from the germline V gene. V lost 0 bases and J lost 3, with 10 bases in between. This chain's CDR3 is CASSQDVVETDTQYF. The CDR3 DNA is TGCGCCAGCAGCCAAGATGTGGTAGAGACAGATACGCAGTATTTT.

The chain recombines TRBV10-1 with TRBJ1-4; TRBD1 aligns across 8 bases. V shed 4 bases, J shed 2 bases, and the junction held 6 bases outside the gene matches. The CDR3 sequence is 16 residues long. Germline V lookup: CDR1 WNHNN, CDR2 SYGVQD (reference sequence). The CDR3 loop is CASSGRGQNTNEKLFF. CDR3 DNA sequence: TGCGCCAGCAGTGGCAGGGGGCAGAACACTAATGAAAAACTGTTTTTT.

The J gene is TRBJ2-7, the V gene TRBV6-2 or TRBV6-3; TRBD1 agrees at 9 bases. CDR1 and CDR2 from the germline V gene are MNHEY and SVGEGT. The CDR3 consists of 17 residues. The trim removed 5 bases at V and 3 bases at J, leaving 14 bases unmatched. For the CDR3, the DNA is TGTGCCAGCAGTCGGGACAGGGAGGGGGCAGGCTACTACGAGCAGTACTTC. Translating it yields CASSRDREGAGYYEQYF.

V gene TRBV7-2 combines with J gene TRBJ2-5; 9 nucleotides agree with TRBD2. The germline gives CDR1 SGHTA, CDR2 FQGNSA. V gave up 1 base and J gave up 1 base; unmatched junction bases: 4. The CDR3 spans 16 residues. Here the CDR3 reads CASSLDRAGGQETQYF. The DNA of the CDR3 is TGTGCCAGCAGCTTAGATCGAGCGGGAGGCCAAGAGACCCAGTACTTC.

The J gene is TRBJ1-5, the V gene TRBV28, with 8 bases that match TRBD1. CDR3 size: 13 residues. Germline CDR1 reads MDHEN; CDR2 reads SYDVKM. J gave up 7 bases and V 5 bases, and 4 bases lay outside the gene matches. CDR3 residues: CASSVDREQPQHF. The CDR3 DNA reads as TGTGCCAGCAGTGTGGACAGGGAACAGCCCCAGCATTTT.

CDR3 coding DNA: TGTGCCAGCAGCTCTATCTTCACCTTAGCGGGGAACGAATACGAGCAGTACTTC. Translating gives CASSSIFTLAGNEYEQYF. The chain recombines TRBV11-2 with TRBJ2-7; TRBD2 aligns across 8 bases. Germline V lookup: CDR1 SGHAT, CDR2 FQNNGV. V shed 4 bases and J 4 bases; nucleotides not matched to a gene: 18. CDR3 length: 18 residues.

The chain is built from TRBV9 and TRBJ2-5; TRBD2 matches at 12 bases. The CDR3 extends over 15 amino acids. Losses at the gene ends were 3 bases for V and 7 bases for J; bases not matched to a gene: 7. CDR1 and CDR2 (germline): SGDLS, YYNGEE. The CDR3 region has the DNA TGTGCCAGCAGCGCCGGACTAGCGGGGCAGGGGACCCAGTACTTC. Protein product: CASSAGLAGQGTQYF. Variable domain in full (rest from reference TRBV9 and TRBJ2-5): DSGVTQTPKHLITATGQRVTLRCSPRSGDLSVYWYQQSLDQGLQFLIQYYNGEERAKGNILERFSAQQFPDLHSELNLSSLELGDSALYFCASSAGLAGQGTQYFGPGTRLLVL.

The chain recombines TRBV5-5 with TRBJ2-7; D remains ambiguous. V dropped 4 bases and J dropped 3 bases, with 14 bases sitting between them. This CDR3 has 14 amino acids. Germline assignment: CDR1 SGHKS and CDR2 YYEKEE (reference sequence). CDR3 bases: TGTGCCAGCAGCGCACCTCGGTCCCACTACGAGCAGTACTTC. Protein sequence: CASSAPRSHYEQYF.